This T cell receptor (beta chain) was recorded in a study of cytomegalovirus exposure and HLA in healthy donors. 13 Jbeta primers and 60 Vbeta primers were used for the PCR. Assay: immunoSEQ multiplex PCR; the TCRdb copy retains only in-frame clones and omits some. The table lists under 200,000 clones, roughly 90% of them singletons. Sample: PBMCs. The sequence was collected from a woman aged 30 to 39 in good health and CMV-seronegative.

The CDR3 sequence: CASSLNRANYGYTF. The CDR3 nucleotides read TGTGCCAGCAGCTTAAACAGGGCTAACTATGGCTACACCTTC. The V call is TRBV13, the J call TRBJ1-2, with a possible D match to TRBD1 (6 bases). The CDR3 is made up of 14 amino acids. V gave up 2 bases and J gave up 0 bases, with 7 bases separating them. Germline values: CDR1 PRHDT, CDR2 FYEKMQ (reference sequence).